One and the same sample provided the 8 T cell receptor beta chains below, sequenced in a study of OX40 agonist ivuxolimab in advanced cancers. The method was immunoSEQ multiplex PCR; TCRdb's version includes in-frame clones alone and lacks a portion of them. The sample yields 9,500 to 13,000 clones, 78% seen once. The sequences come from CD4+ or CD8+ T cells sorted from blood, collected in a trial of the OX40 agonist ivuxolimab. The source is an adult with an advanced solid tumor such as melanoma, head and neck, liver or kidney cancer.

Judged by abundance, this clone is medium-sized. This chain joins TRBV10-3 and TRBJ2-6, with D unresolved. The CDR3 runs to 16 residues. Trimming took off 0 bases at V and 1 base at J, with 7 bases between the two ends. Germline V gene sequence: CDR1 ENHRY, CDR2 SYGVKD. The CDR3 nucleotides read TGTGCCATCAGTGAGTCCTTCGGGTCTGGGGCCAACGTCCTGACTTTC. It is translated as CAISESFGSGANVLTF.

This CDR3 is CASSIGTQGSTEAFF. For the CDR3, the DNA is TGTGCCAGTAGTATAGGGACGCAGGGGAGCACTGAAGCTTTCTTT. The rearrangement joins TRBV19 to TRBJ1-1; D might be TRBD1 (6 bases). The CDR3 contains 15 residues. Germline V gene data show CDR1 as LNHDA and CDR2 as SQIVND (reference sequence). V was trimmed by 1 base and J by 4 bases, leaving 13 bases between them. Full variable domain (remainder filled in from reference TRBV19 and TRBJ1-1): DGGITQSPKYLFRKEGQNVTLSCEQNLNHDAMYWYRQDPGQGLRLIYYSQIVNDFQKGDIAEGYSVSREKKESFPLTVTSAQKNPTAFYLCASSIGTQGSTEAFFGQGTRLTVV.

This clone was observed once. Other DNA sequences within the sample encode an identical CDR3. The genes are TRBV7-2 and TRBJ2-7; TRBD1 matches at 9 bases. From germline, CDR1 is SGHTA and CDR2 FQGNSA. The CDR3 has 15 amino acids. The V and J ends lost 1 base and 7 bases, in that order; junction bases with no gene match: 8. The CDR3 DNA is TGTGCCAGCAGCTTAGGGGACAGGGAAGATGAGGAGCAGTACTTC. Translation gives CASSLGDREDEEQYF. The complete variable domain, with remaining parts taken from reference TRBV7-2 and TRBJ2-7, reads GAGVSQSPSNKVTEKGKDVELRCDPISGHTALYWYRQSLGQGLEFLIYFQGNSAPDKSGLPSDRFSAERTGGSVSTLTIQRTQQEDSAVYLCASSLGDREDEEQYFGPGTRLTVT.

There are a few counts of this clone. The chain carries TRBV6-1 and TRBJ1-6, with unresolved D. V was cut by 0 bases and J by 7 bases, with 4 bases left in between. This CDR3 contains 13 residues. The V gene's germline CDR1 is MNHNS and CDR2 SASEGT. For the CDR3, the DNA is TGTGCCAGCAGTGAAGCAGAAAATTCACCCCTCCACTTT. It is translated as CASSEAENSPLHF.

The chain recombines TRBV7-9 with TRBJ1-4, with D maybe TRBD1 (6 bases). The germline V gene has CDR1 SEHNR and CDR2 FQNEAQ (reference sequence). CDR3 length: 14 residues. Trimming pared 5 bases from V and 1 base from J, leaving 8 bases between. The CDR3 here is CASSLRGTNEKLFF. The CDR3 DNA follows: TGTGCCAGCAGCCTCAGGGGAACTAATGAAAAACTGTTTTTT.

This chain connects TRBV5-6 to TRBJ1-3; D is unclear. V lost 0 bases and J 9 bases, leaving 7 bases between the germline ends. Per the germline V gene, CDR1 is SGHDT and CDR2 is YYEEEE. This CDR3 contains 12 residues. This chain's CDR3 is CASSLAGGTIYF. The CDR3, as DNA: TGTGCCAGCAGCTTGGCCGGAGGCACCATATATTTT.

This clone occurred once. The chain is built from TRBV5-5 and TRBJ1-4; D is undetermined. Germline-derived CDR1 and CDR2 are SGHKS and YYEKEE (reference sequence). V was clipped by 6 bases and J by 5 bases, with 20 bases between them. This CDR3 is built from 16 residues. CDR3 protein: CASTPTIPLGNEKLFF. CDR3 DNA sequence: TGTGCCAGCACCCCCACCATTCCCCTAGGAAATGAAAAACTGTTTTTT.

By its share, this clone is medium-sized. The chain carries TRBV6-5 and TRBJ1-2, with 9 bases that match TRBD1. The trim removed 7 bases at V and 1 base at J, leaving 4 bases unmatched. The CDR3 is 14 amino acids. Germline-derived CDR1 and CDR2 are MNHEY and SVGAGI. CDR3 protein: CASNRQGGNYGYTF. In DNA, the CDR3 is TGTGCCAGCAACCGACAGGGGGGTAACTATGGCTACACCTTC.